Here is one T cell receptor beta chain with its context. No alpha-beta pairing information exists for these sequences. Here immunoSEQ multiplex PCR was the method, and the copy in TCRdb shows in-frame clones only, minus some. In the table there are about 59,000 clones, under 90% of which are singletons. The CDR3 is 15 residues long. Thawed, overnight-rested PBMC were stained with GMM-loaded CD1B tetramer, viability dye and anti-CD3, then sorted. The CD1B tetramers carried C32 glucose monomycolate purified from Rhodococcus equi. Before cryopreservation, the sorted PBMC lost their CD14-expressing monocytes. This sample is part of a study of T cells in tuberculosis. Findings of the study overall: Low-affinity CD1B-GMM tetramer-binding T cells may have been missed.

This sequence originates from an adult woman with latent tuberculosis. The sequencing sample was made of CD1b-GMM tetramer-negative cells sorted from PBMCs. The chain has TRBV12-2 and TRBJ1-5; no DNA check was done on the table's D call, TRBD1. TRBV12-2 is noted as a pseudogene. CDR3 coding DNA: TGTGCAAGTCGCTTAGGCCGGCAGGCCAATCAGCCCCAGCATTTT. Translating it yields CASRLGRQANQPQHF.